The 16 T cell receptor beta chains reported below all come from one sample, sequenced in a study of T cell responses to AZD1222 COVID-19 vaccine. Here immunoSEQ multiplex PCR was the method, and the copy in TCRdb shows in-frame clones only, minus some. Among more than 150,000 clones listed, approximately 90% were seen once. The source was peripheral blood, collected on day 0 of AZD1222 vaccination. All receptors derive from an adult in good health.

V and J are TRBV3-1 (or the pseudogene TRBV3-2) and TRBJ2-5; 12 positions match TRBD2. This CDR3 has 19 residues. Trimming removed 4 bases from V and 5 bases from J; junction bases left unmatched: 17. The germline V gene has CDR1 LGHDT and CDR2 YNNKEL (reference sequence). CDR3 nucleotides: TGTGCCAGCAGCCCTAGTGTCGGGACTAGCGGGTGGAGGGGGGAGACCCAGTACTTC. It yields the protein CASSPSVGTSGWRGETQYF.

The rearrangement links TRBV27 to TRBJ2-7, with D perhaps matching TRBD1 (5 bases). V lost 10 bases to trimming and J lost 0 bases, with 10 bases between them. Germline V gives CDR1 MNHEY, CDR2 SMNVEV (reference sequence). This CDR3 has 12 residues. CDR3 region: CATLTASYEQYF. For the CDR3, the DNA is TGTGCCACCCTGACAGCCTCCTACGAGCAGTACTTC.

This chain connects TRBV29-1 to TRBJ2-2; D is unresolved. Germline V gene sequence: CDR1 SQVTM, CDR2 ANQGSEA. V dropped 4 bases and J dropped 1 base, with 7 bases sitting between them. This CDR3 is built from 13 residues. This CDR3 is CSVAQRNTGELFF. The CDR3 DNA follows: TGCAGCGTTGCCCAGAGGAACACCGGGGAGCTGTTTTTT.

The genes are TRBV7-3 and TRBJ1-6; no reliable D call. The CDR3 sequence is 15 residues long. CDR1 is SGHTA, CDR2 FQGTGA, per germline. V gave up 2 bases and J gave up 7 bases, with 12 bases separating them. CDR3 region: CASSLGSLGNSPLHF. CDR3 sequence (DNA): TGTGCCAGCAGCTTAGGAAGCCTAGGGAATTCACCCCTCCACTTT.

The DNA for the CDR3 is TGTGCCAGTAGTATAGGGAGCAGGGACCAGCATTTT. It specifies CASSIGSRDQHF. The V and J genes are TRBV19 and TRBJ1-5; D perhaps matches TRBD1 (5 bases). The germline CDR1 and CDR2 sequences are LNHDA and SQIVND (reference sequence). V was clipped by 1 base and J by 12 bases, with 10 bases between them. This CDR3 is 12 amino acids long.

The chain couples TRBV5-1 to TRBJ1-1; D remains ambiguous. The germline gives CDR1 SGHRS, CDR2 YFSETQ. V dropped 0 bases and J dropped 4 bases, with 10 bases sitting between them. The CDR3 has 14 amino acids. CDR3 in amino acids: CASSLGPGATEAFF. For the CDR3, the DNA is TGCGCCAGCAGCTTGGGACCTGGAGCCACTGAAGCTTTCTTT.

V usage is TRBV3-1 (or the pseudogene TRBV3-2) and J usage is TRBJ2-7, with a possible D match to TRBD1 (6 bases). Germline CDR1 is LGHDT and CDR2 is YNNKEL (reference sequence). CDR3 length: 15 residues. Trimming left V 2 bases short and J 0 bases short, with 11 bases between. The CDR3 reads CASSQNTGSSYEQYF. The DNA for the CDR3 is TGTGCCAGCAGCCAAAATACAGGGAGCTCCTACGAGCAGTACTTC.

The CDR3 DNA sequence: TGTGCCTGCCTAGCGGGAGTTTACCTCTCCGGGGAGCTGTTTTTT. It is translated as CACLAGVYLSGELFF. The genes are TRBV30 and TRBJ2-2; TRBD2 agrees at 10 bases. J gave up 6 bases and V 6 bases, and 10 bases lay outside the gene matches. Germline V gene data show CDR1 as GTSNPN and CDR2 as SVGIG (reference sequence). The length of the CDR3 is 15 residues. Full variable domain (missing parts from reference TRBV30 and TRBJ2-2): SQTIHQWPATLVQPVGSPLSLECTVEGTSNPNLYWYRQAAGRGLQLLFYSVGIGQISSEVPQNLSASRPQDRQFILSSKKLLLSDSGFYLCACLAGVYLSGELFFGEGSRLTVL.

This chain's CDR3 is CASSTRGGNTEAFF. Written as DNA, the CDR3 is TGCGCCAGCAGCACACGGGGGGGCAACACTGAAGCTTTCTTT. The chain couples TRBV5-1 to TRBJ1-1; maybe TRBD1 (6 bases). The V end was cut by 4 bases, the J end by 2 bases, with 12 bases between. The germline gives CDR1 SGHRS, CDR2 YFSETQ. This CDR3 has 14 amino acids.

The J gene is TRBJ1-6, the V gene TRBV3-1 (or the pseudogene TRBV3-2); 9 bases are shared with TRBD1. This CDR3 has 15 residues. Germline V gene sequence: CDR1 LGHDT, CDR2 YNNKEL (reference sequence). V lost 3 bases and J lost 10; bases outside the gene matches: 7. DNA for the CDR3: TGTGCCAGCAGCCAGGGACAGGGATTCGACTCACCCCTCCACTTT. Translation gives CASSQGQGFDSPLHF.

The chain uses TRBV9 and TRBJ2-7; 7 bases align to TRBD1. Trimming removed 0 bases from V and 2 bases from J; junction bases left unmatched: 14. CDR1 and CDR2 (germline): SGDLS, YYNGEE. This CDR3 comprises 18 residues. The CDR3 protein is CASSVGPRQGLGTYEQYF. Written as DNA, the CDR3 is TGTGCCAGCAGCGTAGGTCCCCGACAGGGTCTTGGAACCTACGAGCAGTACTTC.

The rearrangement joins TRBV6-5 to TRBJ1-2; possibly TRBD1 for D (5 bases). The germline CDR1 and CDR2 sequences are MNHEY and SVGAGI. V was trimmed by 7 bases and J by 3 bases, leaving 9 bases between them. The CDR3 is made up of 12 amino acids. The CDR3 region has the DNA TGTGCCAGCAAACAACAGGACTATGGCTACACCTTC. The encoded protein is CASKQQDYGYTF.

This chain uses TRBV4-3 with TRBJ2-1, with 12 bases aligning to TRBD2. The germline V gene has CDR1 LGHNA and CDR2 YSLEER. The CDR3 has 15 amino acids. Trimming took 5 bases from V and 7 from J; bases not matched to a gene: 6. The CDR3 region is CASSKGLAGFNEQFF. The CDR3 DNA is TGCGCCAGCAGCAAGGGACTAGCGGGCTTTAATGAGCAGTTCTTC.

This chain joins TRBV18 and TRBJ1-2; 7 bases match TRBD1. CDR1 is KGHSH, CDR2 LQKENI, per germline. V dropped 2 bases and J dropped 6; count of bases not matched to a gene: 9. The CDR3 loop spans 15 amino acids. CDR3 DNA sequence: TGTGCCAGCTCACCAGTCCGGACAGGATTGGATGGCTACACCTTC. Its protein is CASSPVRTGLDGYTF.

For the CDR3, the DNA is TGTGCCAGCAGTTTAGGGGAGTCTAGCGGAATAGGGAATGAGCAGTTCTTC. Residues: CASSLGESSGIGNEQFF. The chain couples TRBV28 to TRBJ2-1; 7 nucleotides align to TRBD2. There are 17 residues in the CDR3. Trimming removed 2 bases from V and 7 bases from J; junction bases left unmatched: 14. CDR1 and CDR2 (germline): MDHEN, SYDVKM.

This sequence joins TRBV6-1 and TRBJ1-4; possible D gene TRBD1, 5 bases. The germline V gene has CDR1 MNHNS and CDR2 SASEGT. The CDR3 spans 13 residues. Between the trimmed V and J ends, which lost 3 bases and 5 bases, there was a span of 7 bases. The CDR3 sequence is CASSETVNEKLFF. In DNA, the CDR3 is TGTGCCAGCAGTGAGACAGTAAATGAAAAACTGTTTTTT.